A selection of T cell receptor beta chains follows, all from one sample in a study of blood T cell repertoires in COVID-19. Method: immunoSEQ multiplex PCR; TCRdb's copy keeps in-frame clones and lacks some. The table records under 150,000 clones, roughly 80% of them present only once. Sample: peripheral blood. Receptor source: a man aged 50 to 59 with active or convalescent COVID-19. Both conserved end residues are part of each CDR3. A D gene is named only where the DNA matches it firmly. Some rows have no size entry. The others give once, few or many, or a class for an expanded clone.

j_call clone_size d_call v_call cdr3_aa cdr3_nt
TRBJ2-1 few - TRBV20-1 CSASHYNEQFF TGCAGTGCTAGCCACTACAATGAGCAGTTCTTC
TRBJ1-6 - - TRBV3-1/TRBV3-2 CASSQDRGNSPLHF TGTGCCAGCAGCCAAGATCGGGGTAATTCACCCCTCCACTTT
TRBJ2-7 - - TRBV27 CASSPQGISYEQYF TGTGCCAGCAGTCCGCAGGGGATCTCCTACGAGCAGTACTTC
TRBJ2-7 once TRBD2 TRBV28 CASNVGAGASYEQYF TGTGCCAGCAACGTAGGGGCGGGAGCGTCCTACGAGCAGTACTTC
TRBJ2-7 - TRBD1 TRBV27 CASSFFRDSEQYF TGTGCCAGCAGTTTCTTCCGGGACAGCGAGCAGTACTTC
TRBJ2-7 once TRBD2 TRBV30 CAWSGLAGYEQYF TGTGCCTGGAGTGGATTAGCGGGCTACGAGCAGTACTTC
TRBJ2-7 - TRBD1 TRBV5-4 CASSFGTGAYEQYF TGTGCCAGCAGCTTCGGGACAGGGGCCTACGAGCAGTACTTC
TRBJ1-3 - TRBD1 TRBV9 CASSPQTGGTGNTIYF TGTGCCAGCAGCCCGCAGACAGGGGGCACTGGAAACACCATATATTTT
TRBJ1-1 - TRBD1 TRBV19 CASSITTGPDTEAFF TGTGCCAGTAGTATAACGACAGGGCCGGACACTGAAGCTTTCTTT
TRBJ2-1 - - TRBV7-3 CASSDNNEQFF TGTGCCAGCAGCGACAACAATGAGCAGTTCTTC
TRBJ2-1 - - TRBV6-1 CASSAYGGPLLLYNEQFF TGTGCCAGCAGTGCATACGGAGGTCCATTACTCCTTTACAATGAGCAGTTCTTC
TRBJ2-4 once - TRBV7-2 CASSTRDTMDIQYF TGTGCCAGCAGCACCCGGGACACTATGGACATTCAGTACTTC
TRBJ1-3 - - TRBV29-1 CSVVGSSGNTIYF TGCAGCGTTGTGGGGAGCTCTGGAAACACCATATATTTT
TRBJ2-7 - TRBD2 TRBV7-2 CASSSTSGRAVEQYF TGTGCCAGCAGCTCGACTAGCGGGAGGGCCGTCGAGCAGTACTTC
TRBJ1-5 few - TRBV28 CASSFRDHQPQHF TGTGCCAGCAGTTTCCGGGATCACCAGCCCCAGCATTTT
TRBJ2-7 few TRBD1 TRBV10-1 CASSGNHSGTGNPYEQYF TGCGCCAGCAGTGGCAACCATTCCGGGACAGGGAATCCCTACGAGCAGTACTTC
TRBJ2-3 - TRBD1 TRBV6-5 CAVQRTGSTDTQYF TGTGCCGTCCAACGGACAGGGAGCACAGATACGCAGTATTTT
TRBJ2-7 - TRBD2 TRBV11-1 CASSRTTAGSYEQYF TGTGCCAGCAGCCGAACGACAGCGGGGTCCTACGAGCAGTACTTC
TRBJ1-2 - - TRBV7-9 CASSSSGENYGYTF TGTGCCAGCAGCTCCTCAGGGGAGAACTATGGCTACACCTTC
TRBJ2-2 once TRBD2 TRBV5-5 CASSLVLLAGGSHGELFF TGTGCCAGCAGCTTGGTCCTTCTAGCGGGAGGGAGTCACGGGGAGCTGTTTTTT
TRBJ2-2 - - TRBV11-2 CASSLGRATGRELFF TGTGCCAGCAGCTTAGGCCGGGCGACCGGGAGGGAGCTGTTTTTT
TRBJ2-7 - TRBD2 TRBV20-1 CSASQGGVGREQYF TGCAGTGCTAGTCAGGGAGGGGTCGGTCGCGAGCAGTACTTC
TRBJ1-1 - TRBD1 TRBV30 CAWSAGGFFRAFF TGTGCCTGGAGCGCAGGGGGTTTTTTTAGGGCTTTCTTT
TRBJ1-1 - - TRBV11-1 CASSLDGEDTEAFF TGTGCCAGCAGCTTAGATGGGGAGGACACTGAAGCTTTCTTT
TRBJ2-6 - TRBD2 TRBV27 CASSLYPSGSGANVLTF TGTGCCAGCAGTTTATATCCTAGCGGCTCTGGGGCCAACGTCCTGACTTTC
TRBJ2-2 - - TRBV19 CASSPLGGAGGELFF TGTGCCAGTAGTCCACTCGGAGGGGCGGGCGGGGAGCTGTTTTTT
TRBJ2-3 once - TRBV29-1 CSVPEEVTDTQYF TGCAGCGTTCCCGAGGAGGTTACAGATACGCAGTATTTT
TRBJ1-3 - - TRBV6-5 CASSRDWSSGNTIYF TGTGCCAGCAGTAGGGACTGGAGCTCTGGAAACACCATATATTTT
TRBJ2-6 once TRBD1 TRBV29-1 CSVEGGTGPGANVLTF TGCAGCGTTGAAGGAGGGACAGGGCCTGGGGCCAACGTCCTGACTTTC
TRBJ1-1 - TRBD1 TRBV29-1 CSVAWTGVTEAFF TGCAGCGTCGCCTGGACAGGGGTCACTGAAGCTTTCTTT
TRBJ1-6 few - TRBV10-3 CAIKQQTTNNSPLHF TGTGCCATCAAGCAACAAACGACTAATAATTCACCCCTCCACTTT
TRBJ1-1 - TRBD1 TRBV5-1 CASSPGQGANTEAFF TGCGCCAGCAGCCCGGGACAGGGGGCGAACACTGAAGCTTTCTTT
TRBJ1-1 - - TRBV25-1 CASSEYGAAPEAFF TGTGCCAGCAGTGAATATGGGGCCGCGCCTGAAGCTTTCTTT
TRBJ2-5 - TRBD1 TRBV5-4 CASSLEFRGPETQYF TGTGCCAGCAGCTTGGAGTTCAGGGGGCCGGAGACCCAGTACTTC
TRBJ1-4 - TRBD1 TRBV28 CASSSSSGQEPNEKLFF TGTGCCAGCAGTTCCTCCTCCGGACAGGAACCTAATGAAAAACTGTTTTTT
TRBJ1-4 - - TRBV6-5 CASSYSSRPNEKLFF TGTGCCAGCAGTTACTCATCGAGGCCGAATGAAAAACTGTTTTTT
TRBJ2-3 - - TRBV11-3 CASSPSRSTDTQYF TGTGCCAGCAGCCCGAGTAGAAGCACAGATACGCAGTATTTT
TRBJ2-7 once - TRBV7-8 CATLVSGSYEQYF TGTGCCACGCTTGTCAGCGGCTCCTACGAGCAGTACTTC
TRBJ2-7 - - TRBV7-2 CASSQRWGPYEQYF TGTGCCAGCAGCCAAAGGTGGGGCCCCTACGAGCAGTACTTC
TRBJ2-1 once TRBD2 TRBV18 CASFVLAGVGNEQFF TGTGCCAGCTTTGTACTAGCGGGAGTTGGCAATGAGCAGTTCTTC
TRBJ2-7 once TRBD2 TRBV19 CASSGQTSGIGEQYF TGTGCCAGTAGTGGACAGACTAGCGGGATTGGGGAGCAGTACTTC
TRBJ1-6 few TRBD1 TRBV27 CASRQGEGYTNSPLHF TGTGCCAGTAGACAGGGGGAAGGGTATACGAATTCACCCCTCCACTTT
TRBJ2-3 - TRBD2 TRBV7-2 CASSLLAAESTDTQYF TGTGCCAGCAGCCTACTAGCGGCCGAAAGCACAGATACGCAGTATTTT
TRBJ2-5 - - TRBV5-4 CASSSTGRTQETQYF TGTGCCAGCAGCTCCACCGGGAGAACTCAAGAGACCCAGTACTTC
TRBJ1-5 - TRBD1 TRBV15 CATSRDLGQGAQNNQPQHF TGTGCCACCAGCAGAGATCTCGGACAGGGGGCGCAGAACAATCAGCCCCAGCATTTT
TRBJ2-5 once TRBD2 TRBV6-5 CASRSGRAGGETQYF TGTGCCAGCAGGAGCGGGAGGGCCGGGGGAGAGACCCAGTACTTC
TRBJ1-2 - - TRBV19 CASSIDSLGGRSNYGYTF TGTGCCAGTAGTATAGACAGCCTGGGAGGTCGGAGTAACTATGGCTACACCTTC
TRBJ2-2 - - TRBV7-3 CASRPGLNTGELFF TGTGCCAGCAGACCAGGGTTGAACACCGGGGAGCTGTTTTTT
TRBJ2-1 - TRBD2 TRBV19 CASSLLAGADEQFF TGTGCCAGTAGTTTACTAGCGGGAGCCGATGAGCAGTTCTTC
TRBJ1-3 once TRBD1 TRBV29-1 CSGKTGGRNTIYF TGCAGCGGGAAAACAGGGGGTCGAAACACCATATATTTT
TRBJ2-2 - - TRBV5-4 CASSFSSANTGELFF TGTGCCAGCAGCTTTTCTAGCGCGAACACCGGGGAGCTGTTTTTT
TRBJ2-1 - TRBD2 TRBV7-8 CASSSGTSGRHEQFF TGTGCCAGCAGCTCCGGGACTAGCGGGAGGCATGAGCAGTTCTTC
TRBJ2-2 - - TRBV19 CASSMPLRGELFF TGTGCCAGTAGTATGCCCCTCAGGGGGGAGCTGTTTTTT
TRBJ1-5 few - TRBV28 CASSFLQGSNQPQHF TGTGCCAGCAGTTTCCTTCAGGGTAGCAATCAGCCCCAGCATTTT
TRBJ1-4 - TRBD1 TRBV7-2 CASSQGAANEKLFF TGTGCCAGCAGCCAGGGGGCGGCTAATGAAAAACTGTTTTTT
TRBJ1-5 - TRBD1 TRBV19 CASSITGGNQPQHF TGTGCCAGTAGTATCACAGGGGGCAATCAGCCCCAGCATTTT
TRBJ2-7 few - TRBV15 CATSSPGYRRTEEQYF TGTGCCACCAGCAGCCCAGGGTACCGGCGTACTGAAGAGCAGTACTTC
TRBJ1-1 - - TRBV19 CASCGGRPEAFF TGTGCCAGTTGCGGGGGCCGCCCTGAAGCTTTCTTT